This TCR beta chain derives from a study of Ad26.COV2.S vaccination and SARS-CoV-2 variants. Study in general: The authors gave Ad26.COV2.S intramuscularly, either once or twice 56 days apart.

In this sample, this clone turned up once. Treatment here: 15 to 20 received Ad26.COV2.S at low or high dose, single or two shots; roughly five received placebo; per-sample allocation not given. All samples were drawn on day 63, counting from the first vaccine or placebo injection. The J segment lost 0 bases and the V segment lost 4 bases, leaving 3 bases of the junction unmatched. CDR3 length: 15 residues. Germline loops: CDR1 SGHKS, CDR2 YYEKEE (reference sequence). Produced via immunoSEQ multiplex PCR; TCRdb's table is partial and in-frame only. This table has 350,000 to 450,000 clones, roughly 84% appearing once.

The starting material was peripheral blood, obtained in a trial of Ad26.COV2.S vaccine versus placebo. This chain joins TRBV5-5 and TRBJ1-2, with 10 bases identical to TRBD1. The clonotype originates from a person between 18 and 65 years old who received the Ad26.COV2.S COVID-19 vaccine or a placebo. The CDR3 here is CASSGTGDANYGYTF. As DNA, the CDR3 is TGTGCCAGCAGCGGGACAGGGGACGCTAACTATGGCTACACCTTC.